One sample yielded the 21 T cell receptor beta chains listed below, sequenced in a study of blood T cell repertoires in COVID-19 (dated by TCRdb to 2020 to 2022). The method behind the library was the immunoSEQ multiplex PCR assay. TCRdb provides this immuneACCESS table in a form limited to in-frame rearrangements. Some clones are lacking; in checked studies, under half of them reflect an unresolved V gene, and why the rest are absent is not known. This sample comprises 250,000 to 300,000 clones, around nine tenths of them detected only once. The top ten hold roughly 5% of the sample. Sequencing used peripheral blood. These receptors all stem from a man aged 40-49 years with acute or convalescent COVID-19.

This CDR3 is CASSPSAGSGNTIYF. In DNA form, the CDR3 reads TGTGCCAGCAGCCCCTCGGCAGGCTCTGGAAACACCATATATTTT. The rearrangement links TRBV3-1 (or the pseudogene TRBV3-2) to TRBJ1-3; D unresolved. The CDR3 loop spans 15 amino acids. The germline CDR1 and CDR2 sequences are LGHDT and YNNKEL (reference sequence). With 4 bases removed from V and 0 bases from J, the gap between germline ends came to 10 bases.

The V and J genes are TRBV5-1 and TRBJ2-2; TRBD1 agrees at 7 bases. V dropped 0 bases and J dropped 3; count of bases not matched to a gene: 2. The CDR3 sequence is 15 residues long. Germline CDR1 reads SGHRS; CDR2 reads YFSETQ. CDR3 sequence reads: CASSLVTGDTGELFF. DNA for the CDR3: TGCGCCAGCAGCTTGGTCACAGGGGACACCGGGGAGCTGTTTTTT. The whole variable domain, filled in from reference TRBV5-1 and TRBJ2-2, reads KAGVTQTPRYLIKTRGQQVTLSCSPISGHRSVSWYQQTPGQGLQFLFEYFSETQRNKGNFPGRFSGRQFSNSRSEMNVSTLELGDSALYLCASSLVTGDTGELFFGEGSRLTVL.

The CDR3 region is CASSRGQGATEAFF. CDR3 bases: TGTGCCAGCTCACGAGGACAGGGGGCGACTGAAGCTTTCTTT. The chain employs TRBV18 and TRBJ1-1, with TRBD1 matching over 11 bases. This CDR3 has 14 residues. CDR1 is KGHSH, CDR2 LQKENI, per germline. Unmatched junction bases numbered 3, after V lost 4 bases and J lost 5 bases.

Here the CDR3 reads CASIKGGSGANVLTF. The CDR3 DNA reads TGTGCCAGCATCAAGGGGGGGTCTGGGGCCAACGTCCTGACTTTC. This rearrangement joins TRBV5-5 to TRBJ2-6; D perhaps matches TRBD2 (7 bases). The CDR3 spans 15 residues. The V gene lost 6 bases and the J gene lost 1 base, with 11 bases spanning the gap. CDR1 and CDR2 (germline): SGHKS, YYEKEE (reference sequence).

The gene calls are TRBV7-2 and TRBJ2-2, with a weak D call TRBD1 (6 bases). Trimming cost V 5 bases and J 0 bases, with 13 bases left between them. Germline V gene lookup returns CDR1 SGHTA and CDR2 FQGNSA. The CDR3 is 16 amino acids. The CDR3 coding sequence is TGTGCCAGCAGCCTGAAGGGGACATCGAACACCGGGGAGCTGTTTTTT. Protein sequence: CASSLKGTSNTGELFF. Full variable domain (remainder filled in from reference TRBV7-2 and TRBJ2-2): GAGVSQSPSNKVTEKGKDVELRCDPISGHTALYWYRQSLGQGLEFLIYFQGNSAPDKSGLPSDRFSAERTGGSVSTLTIQRTQQEDSAVYLCASSLKGTSNTGELFFGEGSRLTVL.

Only one count was recorded for this clone. The chain carries TRBV5-1 and TRBJ2-5; TRBD1 might be the D (6 bases). Germline values: CDR1 SGHRS, CDR2 YFSETQ. This CDR3 contains 13 residues. With 5 bases removed from V and 4 bases from J, the gap between germline ends came to 12 bases. The CDR3 loop reads CASRRGTVETQYF. For the CDR3, the DNA is TGCGCCAGCAGGAGGGGGACGGTAGAGACCCAGTACTTC.

V is TRBV5-1 and J is TRBJ2-5; 14 bases are shared with TRBD2. V was pared by 5 bases and J by 4 bases, with 10 bases of the junction left unmatched. This CDR3 has 17 amino acids. The germline CDR1 and CDR2 sequences are SGHRS and YFSETQ. The CDR3 region is CASRPRLAGGRRETQYF. For the CDR3, the DNA is TGCGCCAGCAGGCCCCGACTAGCGGGGGGGCGTCGAGAGACCCAGTACTTC.

V usage is TRBV5-1 and J usage is TRBJ2-3, with a weak D call TRBD2 (6 bases). CDR3 size: 17 residues. Trimming left V 0 bases short and J 4 bases short, with 18 bases between. CDR1 and CDR2 (germline): SGHRS, YFSETQ. The CDR3 spells CASSLGPLDGSADTQYF. DNA of the CDR3: TGCGCCAGCAGCTTGGGGCCGTTGGACGGGAGCGCAGATACGCAGTATTTT.

The V gene is TRBV6-6, the J gene TRBJ1-2, with D possibly being TRBD1 (5 bases). Per the germline V gene, CDR1 is MNHNY and CDR2 is SVGAGI (reference sequence). Trimming pared 2 bases from V and 8 bases from J, leaving 12 bases between. The CDR3 length is 13 residues. In DNA form, the CDR3 reads TGTGCCAGCAGTTACGAAGGGGTTGGGGGCTACACCTTC. This codes for CASSYEGVGGYTF.

The chain is built from TRBV24-1 and TRBJ2-5; tentatively, D is TRBD2 (6 bases). The CDR3 runs to 14 residues. Trimming removed 4 bases from V and 2 bases from J, with 10 bases in between. From germline, CDR1 is KGHDR and CDR2 SFDVKD. The chain's CDR3 is CATSDPGTQETQYF. CDR3 DNA sequence: TGTGCCACCAGTGACCCCGGGACTCAAGAGACCCAGTACTTC.

A remark on this clone: At the DNA level, this CDR3 is encoded by other sequences in the same sample as well. The chain has TRBV5-1 and TRBJ1-1, with TRBD1 as a possible D gene (6 bases). The V end lost 4 bases, the J end lost 4 bases, and 14 bases lay between the germline ends. The CDR3 length is 14 residues. Germline V CDR1 and CDR2: SGHRS, YFSETQ. CDR3 nucleotide sequence: TGCGCCAGCAGCCTACAGGGTGTGGGCACTGAAGCTTTCTTT. Amino acids: CASSLQGVGTEAFF. The entire variable domain, with the rest obtained from reference TRBV5-1 and TRBJ1-1, is as follows: KAGVTQTPRYLIKTRGQQVTLSCSPISGHRSVSWYQQTPGQGLQFLFEYFSETQRNKGNFPGRFSGRQFSNSRSEMNVSTLELGDSALYLCASSLQGVGTEAFFGQGTRLTVV.

The chain combines TRBV4-1 with TRBJ2-7; 10 bases agree with TRBD1. Germline V gene data show CDR1 as MGHRA and CDR2 as YSYEKL. V shed 0 bases and J 2 bases; nucleotides not matched to a gene: 4. The CDR3 spans 16 residues. CDR3 in DNA: TGCGCCAGCAGCCAAGAGTCCGGGACAGGGGCCTACGAGCAGTACTTC. Protein sequence: CASSQESGTGAYEQYF.

The J gene is TRBJ1-6, the V gene TRBV24-1; D is uncertain. The V end was cut by 9 bases, the J end by 9 bases, with 14 bases between. Germline V lookup: CDR1 KGHDR, CDR2 SFDVKD. The CDR3 totals 13 residues. The CDR3 region has the DNA TGTGCCACCCAAGCAACGGGTGGTTCACCCCTCCACTTT. It translates to CATQATGGSPLHF.

The V call is TRBV6-5, the J call TRBJ1-6; the match to TRBD1 covers 7 bases. After removal of 7 bases from V and 4 bases from J, the junction contained 4 bases not matched to a gene. CDR3 length: 14 amino acids. The V gene's germline CDR1 is MNHEY and CDR2 SVGAGI. The CDR3 region is CASMPGQYNSPLHF. Written as DNA, the CDR3 is TGTGCCAGCATGCCGGGACAGTATAATTCACCCCTCCACTTT.

The chain uses TRBV3-1 (or the pseudogene TRBV3-2) and TRBJ1-4; TRBD1 aligns across 9 bases. Germline loops: CDR1 LGHDT, CDR2 YNNKEL (reference sequence). The CDR3 loop spans 14 amino acids. Trimming took 1 base from V and 10 from J; bases not matched to a gene: 4. The CDR3 here is CASSQGQGVAKLFF. CDR3 sequence (DNA): TGTGCCAGCAGCCAAGGACAGGGGGTCGCAAAACTGTTTTTT.

The chain has TRBV7-6 and TRBJ1-3, with TRBD1 as a possible D gene (5 bases). The CDR3 is 16 amino acids. Germline lookup yields CDR1 SGHVS and CDR2 FNYEAQ. Trimming shortened V by 5 bases and J by 0 bases, and 14 bases separated the two germline ends. The CDR3 spells CASSLKGVPSGNTIYF. The CDR3, as DNA: TGTGCCAGCAGCCTGAAAGGGGTACCCTCTGGAAACACCATATATTTT.

The rearrangement links TRBV6-5 to TRBJ2-7; the D is unclear. Germline loops: CDR1 MNHEY, CDR2 SVGAGI. V lost 5 bases and J 0 bases, leaving 14 bases between the germline ends. The CDR3 spans 15 residues. CDR3 region: CASSRTFSPSYEQYF. The CDR3, as DNA: TGTGCCAGCAGTCGCACTTTTTCCCCCTCCTACGAGCAGTACTTC.

The rearrangement joins TRBV10-3 to TRBJ1-1; D remains ambiguous. CDR3 length: 14 amino acids. The germline V gene encodes CDR1 ENHRY and CDR2 SYGVKD. Trimming left V 7 bases short and J 4 bases short, with 16 bases between. CDR3 coding DNA: TGTGCCATCAAAGAGGGTGAGTTAAGCACTGAAGCTTTCTTT. It codes for CAIKEGELSTEAFF.

The chain combines TRBV5-1 with TRBJ2-1; 11 bases map to TRBD2. J was trimmed by 3 bases and V by 0 bases; bases with no gene match: 2. The germline V gene encodes CDR1 SGHRS and CDR2 YFSETQ. This CDR3 contains 16 residues. The CDR3 spells CASSLGLAGNYNEQFF. The CDR3 coding sequence is TGCGCCAGCAGCTTGGGACTAGCGGGGAACTACAATGAGCAGTTCTTC.

The chain uses TRBV10-3 and TRBJ2-1, with TRBD1 as a possible D gene (6 bases). The CDR3 spans 12 residues. Germline CDR1 and CDR2: ENHRY and SYGVKD. The V end was cut by 5 bases, the J end by 8 bases, with 10 bases between. Here the CDR3 reads CAISQGSDEQFF. The DNA for the CDR3 is TGTGCCATCAGTCAGGGGAGCGATGAGCAGTTCTTC.

This chain uses TRBV2 with TRBJ2-7, with TRBD2 matching 12 bases. Germline CDR1 reads SNHLY; CDR2 reads FYNNEI. V trimming: 5 bases; J trimming: 2 bases; junction bases outside the gene matches: 4. This CDR3 has 15 residues. The CDR3 spells CASSPTSGGTYEQYF. Written as DNA, the CDR3 is TGTGCCAGCAGTCCGACTAGCGGGGGAACCTACGAGCAGTACTTC.